The 4 T cell receptor beta chains listed next were all sequenced from one sample in a study of PD-1 blockade in classical Hodgkin lymphoma. Using immunoSEQ multiplex PCR, the repertoire was profiled, and TCRdb retains in-frame clones only, with some absent. The sample has roughly 32,000 clones; approximately 85% are singletons. No patient escaped relapse after autologous stem cell transplantation, and brentuximab vedotin exposure varied. The specimen was peripheral blood mononuclear cells (PBMCs), collected at baseline. These receptors all stem from a human donor with classical Hodgkin lymphoma.

The gene calls are TRBV7-2 and TRBJ2-7; 7 nucleotides agree with TRBD2. CDR1 is SGHTA, CDR2 FQGNSA, per germline. The CDR3 consists of 15 residues. With 5 bases clipped from V and 2 bases from J, the junction kept 9 bases outside the gene matches. The CDR3 reads CASSPLGGGTYEQYF. CDR3 sequence (DNA): TGTGCCAGCAGCCCCTTGGGCGGGGGAACCTACGAGCAGTACTTC. The full variable domain, completed using reference TRBV7-2 and TRBJ2-7, is GAGVSQSPSNKVTEKGKDVELRCDPISGHTALYWYRQSLGQGLEFLIYFQGNSAPDKSGLPSDRFSAERTGGSVSTLTIQRTQQEDSAVYLCASSPLGGGTYEQYFGPGTRLTVT.

This clone was recorded only once. The chain combines TRBV5-8 with TRBJ1-3; possibly TRBD1 for D (6 bases). From germline, CDR1 is SGHTS and CDR2 YDEGEE. Trimming took 2 bases from V and 3 from J, leaving 12 bases between them. There are 15 residues in the CDR3. The CDR3 coding sequence is TGTGCCAGCAGCTTAGACAGGTCCCTTGGAAACACCATATATTTT. Translated, it gives CASSLDRSLGNTIYF.

The count of this clone is one. The chain is built from TRBV19 and TRBJ1-5; a weak D match, TRBD1 (5 bases). V lost 4 bases and J lost 5, with 18 bases in between. The CDR3 is 16 residues long. Germline V gene data show CDR1 as LNHDA and CDR2 as SQIVND (reference sequence). DNA of the CDR3: TGTGCCAGTAGTACACAACCGGGACTGAGTGATCAGCCCCAGCATTTT. Protein product: CASSTQPGLSDQPQHF.

This chain uses TRBV14 with TRBJ2-4; 8 bases match TRBD2. J lost 3 bases, V lost 4 bases, and 11 bases had no gene match. CDR1 and CDR2 from the germline V gene are SGHDN and FVKESK. This CDR3 is built from 17 residues. CDR3 loop: CASSPTILAGHKNIQYF. Written as DNA, the CDR3 is TGTGCCAGCAGCCCGACTATTCTAGCGGGCCACAAAAACATTCAGTACTTC.